The 23 T cell receptor beta chains listed next were all sequenced from one sample in a study of cytomegalovirus exposure and HLA in healthy donors. The protocol was immunoSEQ multiplex PCR, while the TCRdb copy is restricted to in-frame clones and leaves out a portion. The data show roughly 150,000 clones, approximately 94% seen once. Sequences were obtained from PBMCs. These receptors were obtained from a man younger than 30 in good health and CMV-seropositive.

The rearrangement links TRBV2 to TRBJ2-5; no clear D. V was trimmed by 3 bases and J by 0 bases, leaving 2 bases between them. Germline CDR1 is SNHLY and CDR2 is FYNNEI. The CDR3 is 12 amino acids. The CDR3, as DNA: TGTGCCAGCAGTGACAACCAAGAGACCCAGTACTTC. It yields the protein CASSDNQETQYF.

This sequence joins TRBV7-9 and TRBJ2-1; 12 bases are a match to TRBD2. The ends lost 4 bases at V and 7 bases at J; junction bases unmatched: 8. This CDR3 has 16 amino acids. Germline CDR1 and CDR2: SEHNR and FQNEAQ (reference sequence). The CDR3 here is CASSSQTSGSGNEQFF. For the CDR3, the DNA is TGTGCCAGCAGCTCGCAGACTAGCGGGAGTGGGAATGAGCAGTTCTTC.

The chain is built from TRBV11-2 and TRBJ2-7; 8 positions match TRBD1. With V trimmed by 5 bases and J by 6 bases, 12 bases remained unmatched. CDR1 is SGHAT and CDR2 is FQNNGV in the germline V gene. This CDR3 has 15 amino acids. The CDR3 DNA is TGTGCCAGCAGCACGACAGGGGACAGGTATATCGAGCAGTACTTC. The encoded protein is CASSTTGDRYIEQYF.

The rearrangement links TRBV30 to TRBJ1-5; 7 positions match TRBD1. The CDR3 sequence is 12 residues long. The V gene end was trimmed by 1 base and the J gene end by 7 bases; junction bases not matched to a gene: 1. CDR1 and CDR2 (germline): GTSNPN, SVGIG (reference sequence). This CDR3 reads CAWSDRGQPQHF. The CDR3 nucleotides read TGTGCCTGGAGTGACAGGGGACAGCCCCAGCATTTT.

The gene calls are TRBV2 and TRBJ2-1, with 7 bases fitting TRBD2. The V gene end was trimmed by 4 bases and the J gene end by 8 bases; junction bases not matched to a gene: 8. Germline V lookup: CDR1 SNHLY, CDR2 FYNNEI. The CDR3 covers 14 residues. CDR3 amino acids: CASSGGLVKYEQFF. In nucleotides, the CDR3 is TGTGCCAGCAGTGGCGGACTAGTGAAATATGAGCAGTTCTTC.

This clone showed up just once. The gene calls are TRBV5-1 and TRBJ2-2; D is perhaps TRBD1 (6 bases). Per germline, CDR1 SGHRS and CDR2 YFSETQ. The CDR3 covers 14 residues. Trimming took 3 bases from V and 7 from J, leaving 13 bases between them. The CDR3 nucleotides are TGCGCCAGCAGCTCCAACAGGGACGGCGGGGAGCTGTTTTTT. Residues: CASSSNRDGGELFF.

This chain connects TRBV9 to TRBJ2-3; a possible D gene is TRBD2 (5 bases). Trimming removed 3 bases at V and 6 bases at J, with 8 bases between. The CDR3 runs 12 residues. Germline values: CDR1 SGDLS, CDR2 YYNGEE. DNA for the CDR3: TGTGCCAGCAGCGCTAGCTCCGATACGCAGTATTTT. Its translation is CASSASSDTQYF. The full variable domain, its missing parts supplied by reference TRBV9 and TRBJ2-3, is DSGVTQTPKHLITATGQRVTLRCSPRSGDLSVYWYQQSLDQGLQFLIQYYNGEERAKGNILERFSAQQFPDLHSELNLSSLELGDSALYFCASSASSDTQYFGPGTRLTVL.

This chain uses TRBV27 with TRBJ2-7; D not resolved. The CDR3 extends over 14 amino acids. CDR1 is MNHEY and CDR2 is SMNVEV in the germline V gene (reference sequence). V gave up 6 bases and J gave up 1 base, with 13 bases separating them. Written as DNA, the CDR3 is TGTGCCAGCAGAAGAACAATAGCTTCCTACGAGCAGTACTTC. Amino acids: CASRRTIASYEQYF.

This rearrangement joins TRBV29-1 to TRBJ1-1, with TRBD1 matching over 9 bases. The CDR3 spans 10 residues. V lost 6 bases and J lost 10; bases outside the gene matches: 3. The V gene's germline CDR1 is SQVTM and CDR2 ANQGSEA. CDR3 in amino acids: CSVGTGTAFF. CDR3 nucleotide sequence: TGCAGCGTGGGGACAGGGACAGCTTTCTTT.

The genes are TRBV6-1 and TRBJ1-5; D is uncertain. V lost 6 bases and J 9 bases, leaving 15 bases between the germline ends. This CDR3 comprises 13 residues. From germline, CDR1 is MNHNS and CDR2 SASEGT. The DNA for the CDR3 is TGTGCCAGCAGCCCCCCCGGTTATTTGCCCCAGCATTTT. Protein: CASSPPGYLPQHF.

This chain links TRBV4-1 with TRBJ2-3, with no clear D. In germline, CDR1 is MGHRA, CDR2 YSYEKL. The CDR3 consists of 11 residues. The germline V and J ends were trimmed by 4 bases and 5 bases, with 4 bases remaining between them. The CDR3 region is CASSRGDTQYF. CDR3 in DNA: TGCGCCAGCAGCCGAGGAGATACGCAGTATTTT.

The V call is TRBV6-6, the J call TRBJ1-1, with 8 bases matching TRBD1. Germline V CDR1 and CDR2: MNHNY, SVGAGI (reference sequence). Germline trimming cut 5 bases from V and 5 bases from J; bases unmatched to any gene: 7. The CDR3 sequence is 14 residues long. The CDR3 sequence is CASSTQGARTEAFF. CDR3 sequence (DNA): TGTGCCAGCAGTACCCAGGGGGCGCGAACTGAAGCTTTCTTT.

The chain employs TRBV28 and TRBJ2-7, with 8 nucleotides matching TRBD2. Germline V gene data show CDR1 as MDHEN and CDR2 as SYDVKM. This CDR3 comprises 17 residues. The ends lost 4 bases at V and 1 base at J; junction bases unmatched: 12. The CDR3 DNA reads TGTGCCAGCAGTTCCGGGGGGGGAAAACAGGATTCCTACGAGCAGTACTTC. Its translation: CASSSGGGKQDSYEQYF. Using reference TRBV28 and TRBJ2-7 for the parts outside the CDR3, the full variable domain is DVKVTQSSRYLVKRTGEKVFLECVQDMDHENMFWYRQDPGLGLRLIYFSYDVKMKEKGDIPEGYSVSREKKERFSLILESASTNQTSMYLCASSSGGGKQDSYEQYFGPGTRLTVT.

The chain uses TRBV6-1 and TRBJ1-2; TRBD1 matches at 9 bases. CDR3 size: 16 residues. Trimming took 3 bases from V and 2 from J; bases not matched to a gene: 7. CDR1 and CDR2 (germline): MNHNS, SASEGT. The CDR3 is CASSEWGQGPNYGYTF. Here the CDR3 DNA reads TGTGCCAGCAGTGAGTGGGGACAGGGACCAAACTATGGCTACACCTTC.

This clone was picked up one time. This chain joins TRBV4-1 and TRBJ2-1; 7 nucleotides line up with TRBD1. Trimming at V came to 4 bases and at J to 4 bases, leaving 10 bases not matched to a gene. The CDR3 has 16 residues. The V gene's germline CDR1 is MGHRA and CDR2 YSYEKL. The CDR3 protein is CASSRGGQKLYNEQFF. CDR3 coding DNA: TGCGCCAGCAGCCGAGGGGGACAGAAGCTTTACAATGAGCAGTTCTTC.

The V and J genes are TRBV20-1 and TRBJ2-5; D call uncertain. Germline V gene lookup returns CDR1 DFQATT and CDR2 SNEGSKA (reference sequence). V was clipped by 3 bases and J by 7 bases, with 9 bases between them. The CDR3 is made up of 11 amino acids. CDR3 protein: CSARKERTQYF. CDR3 bases: TGCAGTGCTAGGAAAGAGCGGACCCAGTACTTC.

This rearrangement joins TRBV27 to TRBJ2-3, with 9 bases fitting TRBD2. The J segment lost 0 bases and the V segment lost 4 bases, leaving 5 bases of the junction unmatched. This CDR3 contains 16 residues. The germline CDR1 and CDR2 sequences are MNHEY and SMNVEV (reference sequence). The CDR3 DNA follows: TGTGCCAGCAGTTATATAGCGGGAGTTAGCACAGATACGCAGTATTTT. Amino acids: CASSYIAGVSTDTQYF.

CDR3: CASSPSLAVNTGELFF. DNA for the CDR3: TGTGCCAGCTCACCTTCTCTAGCGGTGAACACCGGGGAGCTGTTTTTT. The chain uses TRBV18 and TRBJ2-2; 7 bases fit TRBD2. V lost 3 bases and J lost 1; bases outside the gene matches: 5. The CDR3 sequence is 16 residues long. Germline assignment: CDR1 KGHSH and CDR2 LQKENI. The full variable domain, in which reference TRBV18 and TRBJ2-2 provide the parts outside the CDR3, is NAGVMQNPRHLVRRRGQEARLRCSPMKGHSHVYWYRQLPEEGLKFMVYLQKENIIDESGMPKERFSAEFPKEGPSILRIQQVVRGDSAAYFCASSPSLAVNTGELFFGEGSRLTVL.

The chain is built from TRBV2 and TRBJ2-5; the match to TRBD1 covers 9 bases. Germline trimming cut 6 bases from V and 1 base from J; bases unmatched to any gene: 6. In germline, CDR1 is SNHLY, CDR2 FYNNEI. The CDR3 runs 15 residues. CDR3 in DNA: TGTGCCAGCAGCCCCGGGACAGGGCCCCAAGAGACCCAGTACTTC. Translated, it gives CASSPGTGPQETQYF. Variable domain in full (rest from reference TRBV2 and TRBJ2-5): EPEVTQTPSHQVTQMGQEVILRCVPISNHLYFYWYRQILGQKVEFLVSFYNNEISEKSEIFDDQFSVERPDGSNFTLKIRSTKLEDSAMYFCASSPGTGPQETQYFGPGTRLLVL.

V gene TRBV2 combines with J gene TRBJ2-5, with D possibly matching TRBD2 (5 bases). Looked up from germline, CDR1 is SNHLY and CDR2 is FYNNEI. The CDR3 runs 11 residues. The germline V and J ends were trimmed by 5 bases and 5 bases, with 6 bases remaining between them. The CDR3, as DNA: TGTGCCAGCAGTCCGGGGGAGACCCAGTACTTC. Protein product: CASSPGETQYF.

The chain employs TRBV28 and TRBJ1-2, with D perhaps TRBD1 (5 bases). This CDR3 contains 14 residues. Germline CDR1 and CDR2: MDHEN and SYDVKM. Trimming took off 3 bases at V and 4 bases at J, with 12 bases between the two ends. The CDR3, as DNA: TGTGCCAGCAGTTTGGAGCGGGGACCCTATGGCTACACCTTC. This sequence encodes CASSLERGPYGYTF.

The chain is built from TRBV5-1 and TRBJ1-1, with D possibly TRBD1 on 6 matching bases. CDR1 and CDR2 from the germline V gene are SGHRS and YFSETQ. The ends were cut back, 0 bases at V and 4 bases at J, with 10 bases in the middle. There are 14 residues in the CDR3. The CDR3 DNA reads TGCGCCAGCAGCTTGGGTCAGGGGATCACTGAAGCTTTCTTT. Translating gives CASSLGQGITEAFF.

V is TRBV19 and J is TRBJ2-1; 10 nucleotides match TRBD2. This CDR3 has 16 amino acids. Germline V gives CDR1 LNHDA, CDR2 SQIVND (reference sequence). Unmatched junction bases numbered 9, after V lost 8 bases and J lost 2 bases. CDR3: CASGGVLAGTYNEQFF. In nucleotides, the CDR3 is TGTGCCAGTGGGGGGGTACTAGCGGGAACCTACAATGAGCAGTTCTTC.